A selection of T cell receptor beta chains follows, all from one sample in a study of STAT3 mutations in large granular lymphocyte leukemia. This table comes from immunoSEQ multiplex PCR, and its TCRdb copy is limited to in-frame clones, with some not included. The profile shows 20,000 or so clones, about 92% of them singletons. Sequencing was carried out using peripheral blood mononuclear cells. Receptors were obtained from a man between 60 and 75 years old with T-cell large granular lymphocyte leukemia. Some clones in this sample may be carry-over from other donors' samples. The CDR3 runs from the conserved cysteine through the conserved F or W. D genes are given only for firm matches. Size values are once, few and many counts, or a class for expanded clones, and some rows have none.

J gene	clone size	D gene	V gene	CDR3 protein	CDR3 DNA
TRBJ2-7	once	TRBD2	TRBV5-1	CASSLGRGAVYEQYF	TGCGCCAGCAGCTTGGGGCGGGGGGCGGTCTACGAGCAGTACTTC
TRBJ2-5	NA	TRBD2	TRBV19	CASSRTSGRAAMETQYF	TGTGCCAGTAGTAGGACTAGCGGGAGGGCCGCTATGGAGACCCAGTACTTC
TRBJ2-5	NA	NA	TRBV19	CASSIRGRETQYF	TGTGCCAGTAGTATACGGGGAAGGGAGACCCAGTACTTC
TRBJ1-5	NA	TRBD1	TRBV5-4	CASSPSDRVGGVGNQPQHF	TGTGCCAGCAGCCCGTCCGACAGGGTCGGGGGAGTAGGAAATCAGCCCCAGCATTTT
TRBJ2-3	once	TRBD2	TRBV18	CASSPTSDSTDTQYF	TGTGCCAGCTCACCAACTAGCGATAGCACAGATACGCAGTATTTT
TRBJ2-7	NA	NA	TRBV6-6	CASSYSPGEQYF	TGTGCCAGCAGTTACTCCCCGGGGGAGCAGTACTTC
TRBJ1-5	medium-sized	NA	TRBV19	CASSMTFNSNQPQHF	TGTGCCAGTAGTATGACATTTAATAGCAATCAGCCCCAGCATTTT
TRBJ2-7	NA	NA	TRBV4-2	CASSQEPSVASEQYF	TGTGCCAGCAGCCAAGAACCTAGCGTTGCCTCCGAGCAGTACTTC
TRBJ2-1	once	NA	TRBV5-1	CASSLATGPLGNEQFF	TGCGCCAGCAGCTTGGCCACGGGACCGTTGGGGAATGAGCAGTTCTTC
TRBJ2-5	NA	TRBD2	TRBV5-1	CASKVAGVAGETQYF	TGCGCCAGCAAAGTGGCGGGAGTAGCGGGGGAGACCCAGTACTTC
TRBJ1-5	NA	NA	TRBV9	CASSVGVRSQPQHF	TGTGCCAGCAGCGTAGGAGTTAGGTCTCAGCCCCAGCATTTT
TRBJ2-7	once	TRBD1	TRBV7-2	CASSLTGEYEQYF	TGTGCCAGCAGCTTGACAGGGGAGTACGAGCAGTACTTC
TRBJ1-2	once	NA	TRBV29-1	CIVREGGPRNYGYTF	TGCATCGTTCGAGAGGGGGGACCTCGGAACTATGGCTACACCTTC
TRBJ2-7	NA	NA	TRBV5-1	CASSPDAGSVDEQYF	TGCGCCAGCAGCCCGGATGCAGGGAGTGTCGACGAGCAGTACTTC
TRBJ2-7	NA	NA	TRBV28	CASSLRAREQYF	TGTGCCAGCAGTCTACGAGCGCGCGAGCAGTACTTC
TRBJ2-1	NA	NA	TRBV9	CASSVVPRPYNEQFF	TGTGCCAGCAGCGTAGTTCCCAGGCCCTACAATGAGCAGTTCTTC
TRBJ1-2	NA	NA	TRBV19	CATTPGPGHNYGYTF	TGTGCCACCACCCCCGGGCCGGGGCATAACTATGGCTACACCTTC
TRBJ2-1	NA	TRBD2	TRBV5-4	CASSSGWTSGLNEQFF	TGTGCCAGCAGCTCAGGGTGGACTAGCGGACTCAATGAGCAGTTCTTC
TRBJ1-4	NA	TRBD1	TRBV30	CAWTGQPNEKLFF	TGTGCCTGGACGGGACAGCCTAATGAAAAACTGTTTTTT
TRBJ1-5	NA	TRBD1	TRBV19	CASSIVTGNQPQHF	TGTGCCAGTAGTATAGTGACAGGGAATCAGCCCCAGCATTTT